This entry describes one T cell receptor (beta chain). This entry is derived from a study of T cell responses to AZD1222 COVID-19 vaccine. The germline CDR1 and CDR2 sequences are MDHEN and SYDVKM. J gave up 7 bases and V 6 bases, and 11 bases lay outside the gene matches. This CDR3 contains 15 residues. Pooling was applied to second doses at about 4 or about 12 weeks. Here immunoSEQ multiplex PCR was the method, and the copy in TCRdb shows in-frame clones only, minus some. The table includes some 280,000 clones, 90% to 95% detected once. This clonotype was sampled from an adult who received the AZD1222 COVID-19 vaccine. Here the sequenced sample was peripheral blood, taken 28 days after the second AZD1222 dose. The rearrangement uses TRBV28 and TRBJ1-5; 8 positions agree with TRBD1. CDR3 protein: CASSPAGGPSQPQHF. Written as DNA, the CDR3 is TGTGCCAGCAGCCCCGCAGGGGGCCCTTCCCAGCCCCAGCATTTT.